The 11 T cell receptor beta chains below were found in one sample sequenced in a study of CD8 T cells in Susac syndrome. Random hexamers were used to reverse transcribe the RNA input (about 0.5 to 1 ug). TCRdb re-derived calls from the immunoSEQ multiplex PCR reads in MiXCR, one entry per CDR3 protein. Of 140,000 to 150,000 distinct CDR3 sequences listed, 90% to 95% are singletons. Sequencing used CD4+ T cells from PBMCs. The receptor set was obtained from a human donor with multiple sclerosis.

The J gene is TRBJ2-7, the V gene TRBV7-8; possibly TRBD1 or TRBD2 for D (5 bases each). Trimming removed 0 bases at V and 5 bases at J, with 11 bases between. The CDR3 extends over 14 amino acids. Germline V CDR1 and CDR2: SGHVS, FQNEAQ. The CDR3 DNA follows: TGTGCCAGCAGCTTAGCGGGGAGCAGGGACGAGCAGTACTTC. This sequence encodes CASSLAGSRDEQYF.

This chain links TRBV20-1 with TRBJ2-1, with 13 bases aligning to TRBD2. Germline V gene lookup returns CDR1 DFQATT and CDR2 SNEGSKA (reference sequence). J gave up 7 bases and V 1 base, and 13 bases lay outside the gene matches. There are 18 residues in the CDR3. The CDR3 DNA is TGCAGTGCTAGAGGGCCCCTCTTACCGGGACTAGCGGGGAATGAGCAGTTCTTC. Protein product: CSARGPLLPGLAGNEQFF.

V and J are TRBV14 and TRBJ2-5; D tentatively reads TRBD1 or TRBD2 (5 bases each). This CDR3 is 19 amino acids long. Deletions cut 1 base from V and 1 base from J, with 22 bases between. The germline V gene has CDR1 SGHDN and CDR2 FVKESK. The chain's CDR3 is CASSQGPGTYAFLQETQYF. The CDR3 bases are TGTGCCAGCAGCCAAGGACCCGGGACGTACGCTTTTCTCCAAGAGACCCAGTACTTC.

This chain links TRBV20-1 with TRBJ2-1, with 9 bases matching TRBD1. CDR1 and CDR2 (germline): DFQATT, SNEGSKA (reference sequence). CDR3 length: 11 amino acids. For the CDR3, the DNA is TGCAGACCGGGACAGGGCAATGAGCAGTTCTTC. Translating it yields CRPGQGNEQFF.

The DNA for the CDR3 is TGCAGCGTACCCCTCGGGGGGGGCTTCACAGATACGCAGTATTTT. It translates to CSVPLGGGFTDTQYF. The chain links TRBV29-1 to TRBJ2-3; TRBD2 agrees at 8 bases. The CDR3 is made up of 15 amino acids. The germline gives CDR1 SQVTM, CDR2 ANQGSEA. V dropped 6 bases and J dropped 2; count of bases not matched to a gene: 10.

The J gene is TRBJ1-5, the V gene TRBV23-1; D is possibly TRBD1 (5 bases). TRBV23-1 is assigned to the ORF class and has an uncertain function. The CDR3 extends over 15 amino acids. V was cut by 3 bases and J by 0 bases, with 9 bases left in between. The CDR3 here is CASSHARASNQPQHF. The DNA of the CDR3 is TGCGCCAGCAGTCACGCCAGGGCTAGCAATCAGCCCCAGCATTTT.

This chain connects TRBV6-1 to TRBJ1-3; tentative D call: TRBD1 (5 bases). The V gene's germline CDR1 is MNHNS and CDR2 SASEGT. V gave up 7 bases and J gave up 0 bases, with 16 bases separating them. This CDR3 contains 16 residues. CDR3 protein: CASKVPVGTSGNTIYF. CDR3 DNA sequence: TGTGCCAGCAAGGTGCCAGTGGGGACCTCTGGAAACACCATATATTTT.

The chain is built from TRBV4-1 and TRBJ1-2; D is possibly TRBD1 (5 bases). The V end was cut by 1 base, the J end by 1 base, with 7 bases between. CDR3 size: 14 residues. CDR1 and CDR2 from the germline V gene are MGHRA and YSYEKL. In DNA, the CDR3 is TGCGCCAGCAGCCAAGGACAGCTTAACTATGGCTACACCTTC. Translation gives CASSQGQLNYGYTF.

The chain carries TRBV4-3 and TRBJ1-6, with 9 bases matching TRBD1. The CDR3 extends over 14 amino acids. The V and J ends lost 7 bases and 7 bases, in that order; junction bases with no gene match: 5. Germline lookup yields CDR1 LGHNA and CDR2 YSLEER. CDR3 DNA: TGCGCCAGCACCCGACAGGGGGAGAATTCACCCCTCCACTTT. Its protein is CASTRQGENSPLHF.

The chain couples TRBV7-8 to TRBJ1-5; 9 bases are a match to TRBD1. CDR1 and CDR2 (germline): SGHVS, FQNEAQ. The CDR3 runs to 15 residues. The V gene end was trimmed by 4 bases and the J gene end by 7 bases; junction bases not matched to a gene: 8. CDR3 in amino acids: CASSSGTGFGQPQHF. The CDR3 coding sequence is TGTGCCAGCAGCTCCGGGACAGGGTTCGGGCAGCCCCAGCATTTT.

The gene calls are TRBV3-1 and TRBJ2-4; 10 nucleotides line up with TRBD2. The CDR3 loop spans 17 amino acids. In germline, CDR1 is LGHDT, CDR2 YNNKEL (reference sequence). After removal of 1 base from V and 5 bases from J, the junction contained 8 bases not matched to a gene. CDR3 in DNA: TGTGCCAGCAGCCAAGGCCCAGCGGGAGGGCCGGAAAACATTCAGTACTTC. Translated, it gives CASSQGPAGGPENIQYF.